What follows are 8 T cell receptor beta chains derived from one specimen sequenced in a study of PD-L1 blockade in urothelial cancer. Repertoires were generated with immunoSEQ multiplex PCR, while TCRdb's copy carries only in-frame clones and drops some. The sample includes about 56,000 clones, 70% to 90% of them seen just once. Sample: PBMCs, taken around atezolizumab (anti-PD-L1) treatment. These TCRs come from a man between 45 and 60 years old with urothelial cancer.

The chain combines TRBV4-2 with TRBJ2-7, with D unresolved. The V end was cut by 0 bases, the J end by 4 bases, with 16 bases between. The CDR3 length is 16 residues. Germline values: CDR1 LGHNA, CDR2 YNFKEQ. CDR3 protein: CASSQDEARELYEQYF. DNA for the CDR3: TGTGCCAGCAGCCAAGATGAGGCTAGAGAACTATACGAGCAGTACTTC.

J is TRBJ2-2 and V is TRBV10-2, with 9 bases identical to TRBD1. The junction had 9 bases not matched to a gene; V was cut back by 6 bases and J by 7 bases. Germline V lookup: CDR1 WSHSY, CDR2 SAAADI. This CDR3 is 15 amino acids long. CDR3 nucleotide sequence: TGCGCCAGCAGCCATGGGACAGGGCAAGGCGGGGAGCTGTTTTTT. It codes for CASSHGTGQGGELFF.

This clone was seen a few times. V gene TRBV13 combines with J gene TRBJ1-1; 8 nucleotides match TRBD1. J was trimmed by 5 bases and V by 3 bases; bases with no gene match: 8. The CDR3 extends over 15 amino acids. Germline CDR1 reads PRHDT; CDR2 reads FYEKMQ (reference sequence). In DNA form, the CDR3 reads TGTGCCAGCAGCTTTTTCGGCAGGGGGCAGACTGAAGCTTTCTTT. It translates to CASSFFGRGQTEAFF.

This chain connects TRBV5-6 to TRBJ1-4; D remains ambiguous. CDR3 length: 19 residues. V was trimmed by 5 bases and J by 0 bases, leaving 23 bases between them. Germline assignment: CDR1 SGHDT and CDR2 YYEEEE. The CDR3: CASSQIPGSHLATNEKLFF. CDR3 bases: TGTGCCAGCAGTCAAATTCCCGGGTCACACCTTGCAACTAATGAAAAACTGTTTTTT. The complete variable domain, with remaining parts taken from reference TRBV5-6 and TRBJ1-4, reads DAGVTQSPTHLIKTRGQQVTLRCSPKSGHDTVSWYQQALGQGPQFIFQYYEEEERQRGNFPDRFSGHQFPNYSSELNVNALLLGDSALYLCASSQIPGSHLATNEKLFFGSGTQLSVL.

This clone was counted only a few times. The rearrangement joins TRBV10-3 to TRBJ2-1; 14 bases align to TRBD2. V trimming: 1 base; J trimming: 9 bases; junction bases outside the gene matches: 2. The germline gives CDR1 ENHRY, CDR2 SYGVKD. The CDR3 loop spans 15 amino acids. This CDR3 is CAISEWTSGRREQFF. CDR3 bases: TGTGCCATCAGTGAGTGGACTAGCGGGAGGCGTGAGCAGTTCTTC.

V usage is TRBV7-9 and J usage is TRBJ2-3, with 7 positions matching TRBD1. With V trimmed by 0 bases and J by 3 bases, 6 bases remained unmatched. The CDR3 is 16 residues long. Germline CDR1 reads SEHNR; CDR2 reads FQNEAQ (reference sequence). DNA for the CDR3: TGTGCCAGCAGCTTAGCAGCAGGGGGAAGGACAGATACGCAGTATTTT. Residues: CASSLAAGGRTDTQYF.

A single count supports this clone. J is TRBJ1-6 and V is TRBV29-1, with a weak D call TRBD1 (5 bases). The germline V gene encodes CDR1 SQVTM and CDR2 ANQGSEA. V shed 6 bases and J shed 6 bases, with 12 bases lying between them. This CDR3 is 13 amino acids long. The CDR3 is CSVTQGGNSPLHF. The CDR3 nucleotides read TGCAGCGTCACCCAGGGCGGTAATTCACCCCTCCACTTT.

This clone has just a few counts. J is TRBJ2-3 and V is TRBV5-4; a possible D gene is TRBD1 (6 bases). CDR3 size: 15 residues. In germline, CDR1 is SGHNT, CDR2 YYREEE (reference sequence). V lost 0 bases to trimming and J lost 6 bases, with 14 bases between them. In DNA, the CDR3 is TGTGCCAGCAGCTTGGCCTCCGACAGGAGGGATACGCAGTATTTT. Protein product: CASSLASDRRDTQYF.